The TCR beta chain under discussion was sequenced for a study of T cell clusters in autoimmune cytopenias. The study, taken as a whole, reports: The T cell clusters came from computational analysis alone and lack functional validation. Exclusive TRB clusters were around 2.9-fold more numerous in healthy donors than in active autoimmune hepatitis. TRB repertoire shifts in secondary cytopenia and chronic lymphocytic leukemia mostly reflected lymphoma, not autoimmunity. Physiological T cell clusters of healthy donors were apparently absent in primary autoimmune cytopenia patients.

TRB was amplified by touch-down multiplex PCR, primer pools A and B combined. From its re-call of the multiplex PCR reads, TCRdb lists each CDR3 protein once, without DNA. The sample table sets out 7,000 to 10,000 distinct CDR3 sequences. Some 34,000 genome equivalents of blood DNA were amplified for TRB. Germline loops: CDR1 SEHNR, CDR2 FQNEAQ (reference sequence). CDR3 length: 18 amino acids. As regards this clonotype: What it binds is not known.

Sequenced material: peripheral blood. This rearrangement joins TRBV7-9 to TRBJ2-1; TCRdb's D gene call, TRBD2, goes unchecked for lack of DNA. The origin of this receptor is a human donor with an autoimmune cytopenia or autoimmune hepatitis (not recorded which). The CDR3 loop is CASSLPPRLAGAPNEQFF.